Below are 26 T cell receptor beta chains sequenced from a single sample in a study of cytomegalovirus exposure and HLA in healthy donors. The PCR used 60 Vbeta and 13 Jbeta primers. TCRdb's copy holds only in-frame clones and misses some; the assay was immunoSEQ multiplex PCR. The sample consists of roughly 200,000 clones, about 9.4% of them appearing once. Source material: PBMCs. The receptor source for this set is a woman in her thirties in good health and CMV-seropositive.

This sequence joins TRBV7-7 and TRBJ1-5, with no clear D. V lost 5 bases, J lost 7 bases, and 21 bases lay in between. This CDR3 is built from 16 residues. The germline V gene encodes CDR1 SSHAT and CDR2 FNYEAQ (reference sequence). The CDR3 bases are TGTGCCAGCAGCCCTTTACACGCGGGAGAAGGGCAGCCCCAGCATTTT. It encodes CASSPLHAGEGQPQHF.

The V call is TRBV18, the J call TRBJ2-3, with D possibly TRBD1 on 5 matching bases. Trimming left V 4 bases short and J 5 bases short, with 10 bases between. CDR1 and CDR2 from the germline V gene are KGHSH and LQKENI. The CDR3 is made up of 13 amino acids. CDR3 nucleotide sequence: TGTGCCAGCTCACAGCTTAGGGGAGATACGCAGTATTTT. It encodes CASSQLRGDTQYF.

The chain joins TRBV10-1 to TRBJ2-3; TRBD2 aligns across 12 bases. The V gene end was trimmed by 2 bases and the J gene end by 6 bases; junction bases not matched to a gene: 6. The CDR3 length is 16 residues. Germline values: CDR1 WNHNN, CDR2 SYGVQD (reference sequence). The CDR3 sequence is CASSELLAGGPDTQYF. In nucleotides, the CDR3 is TGCGCCAGCAGTGAGCTCCTAGCGGGAGGGCCTGATACGCAGTATTTT.

The genes are TRBV10-2 and TRBJ1-3; 9 nucleotides agree with TRBD1. This CDR3 comprises 15 residues. CDR1 and CDR2 (germline): WSHSY, SAAADI. V lost 6 bases and J lost 4; bases outside the gene matches: 7. CDR3 nucleotide sequence: TGCGCCAGCAGGGCCGGACAGGGGCACGGAAACACCATATATTTT. As protein: CASRAGQGHGNTIYF.

This clone was counted once. The rearrangement uses TRBV6-1 and TRBJ1-5, with 7 bases fitting TRBD1. The V and J ends lost 8 bases and 0 bases, in that order; junction bases with no gene match: 4. This CDR3 is 14 amino acids long. Germline V CDR1 and CDR2: MNHNS, SASEGT. CDR3: CASGRTGSNQPQHF. The CDR3 coding sequence is TGTGCCAGCGGCAGGACAGGTAGCAATCAGCCCCAGCATTTT.

V usage is TRBV2 and J usage is TRBJ1-2; D possibly corresponds to TRBD1 (5 bases). There are 15 residues in the CDR3. CDR1 and CDR2 (germline): SNHLY, FYNNEI. Trimming took 6 bases from V and 4 from J, leaving 18 bases between them. In DNA, the CDR3 is TGTGCCAGCAGGGCCTCGGAAGGGGAACTCTATGGCTACACCTTC. Residues: CASRASEGELYGYTF.

The rearrangement joins TRBV9 to TRBJ2-5; D possibly corresponds to TRBD1 (6 bases). CDR3 size: 14 residues. V was shortened by 7 bases and J by 1 base, with 14 bases between the two germline ends. CDR1 SGDLS and CDR2 YYNGEE come from the germline V gene. CDR3 sequence: CASGPQGSQETQYF. CDR3 bases: TGTGCCAGCGGGCCTCAGGGGAGCCAAGAGACCCAGTACTTC.

In its sample, this clone was seen a few times. The chain carries TRBV25-1 and TRBJ2-3, with a weak D call TRBD1 (5 bases). V gave up 5 bases and J gave up 7 bases, with 16 bases separating them. CDR3 length equals 14 residues. Germline CDR1 reads MGHDK; CDR2 reads SYGVNS. The CDR3 DNA sequence: TGTGCCAGCAGTTTTCTAGGGGCGACCAATACGCAGTATTTT. This codes for CASSFLGATNTQYF.

This chain uses TRBV5-1 with TRBJ2-5, with a possible D match to TRBD1 (5 bases). Germline V CDR1 and CDR2: SGHRS, YFSETQ. V dropped 1 base and J dropped 5 bases, with 15 bases sitting between them. This CDR3 is 15 amino acids long. CDR3 region: CASSLLGQGGETQYF. CDR3 bases: TGCGCCAGCAGCTTGCTGGGGCAGGGCGGCGAGACCCAGTACTTC.

V is TRBV6-5 and J is TRBJ1-1; D possibly corresponds to TRBD1 (5 bases). Deletions cut 0 bases from V and 0 bases from J, with 11 bases between. The CDR3 length is 16 residues. Germline V gene data show CDR1 as MNHEY and CDR2 as SVGAGI. The CDR3 DNA sequence: TGTGCCAGCAGTTACTCCCCAGGGTACATGAACACTGAAGCTTTCTTT. Amino acid sequence: CASSYSPGYMNTEAFF.

The rearrangement links TRBV5-1 to TRBJ2-1; 7 bases map to TRBD1. CDR3 length equals 15 residues. V lost 0 bases, J lost 3 bases, and 3 bases stayed unmatched. From germline, CDR1 is SGHRS and CDR2 YFSETQ. CDR3 loop: CASSLGQGDYNEQFF. CDR3 nucleotides: TGCGCCAGCAGCTTGGGCCAGGGGGACTACAATGAGCAGTTCTTC. Using reference TRBV5-1 and TRBJ2-1 for the parts outside the CDR3, the full variable domain is KAGVTQTPRYLIKTRGQQVTLSCSPISGHRSVSWYQQTPGQGLQFLFEYFSETQRNKGNFPGRFSGRQFSNSRSEMNVSTLELGDSALYLCASSLGQGDYNEQFFGPGTRLTVL.

This clone was seen a handful of times. The V gene is TRBV7-2, the J gene TRBJ2-5; no definite D call. The V end lost 5 bases, the J end lost 1 base, and 8 bases lay between the germline ends. The CDR3 sequence is 13 residues long. Germline assignment: CDR1 SGHTA and CDR2 FQGNSA. The CDR3 DNA reads TGTGCCAGCAGCCTAACCCCCCAAGAGACCCAGTACTTC. Translated, it gives CASSLTPQETQYF.

The chain uses TRBV5-4 and TRBJ2-5; the match to TRBD2 covers 8 bases. The length of the CDR3 is 16 residues. Germline V gives CDR1 SGHNT, CDR2 YYREEE (reference sequence). Trimming took 4 bases from V and 5 from J; bases not matched to a gene: 13. The CDR3 loop is CASSPLLGGGRETQYF. The CDR3 DNA sequence: TGTGCCAGCAGCCCCCTCCTGGGTGGCGGGAGGGAGACCCAGTACTTC.

This clone was observed a few times. This rearrangement joins TRBV30 to TRBJ1-2, with D maybe TRBD1 (5 bases). Germline V lookup: CDR1 GTSNPN, CDR2 SVGIG (reference sequence). Trimming took 8 bases from V and 3 from J, leaving 10 bases between them. This CDR3 spans 11 amino acids. CDR3 in amino acids: CAGRGDYGYTF. In DNA, the CDR3 is TGTGCCGGTCGGGGGGACTATGGCTACACCTTC.

The sample holds a few counts of this clone. The V gene is TRBV7-9, the J gene TRBJ1-5; 10 nucleotides match TRBD1. Germline CDR1 and CDR2: SEHNR and FQNEAQ (reference sequence). The V and J ends lost 0 bases and 5 bases, in that order; junction bases with no gene match: 1. CDR3 length equals 15 residues. The CDR3 DNA is TGTGCCAGCAGCTTAGCAGGGACAGGGGATCAGCCCCAGCATTTT. It yields the protein CASSLAGTGDQPQHF.

V usage is TRBV4-1 and J usage is TRBJ2-1, with 7 bases aligning to TRBD2. V lost 1 base and J lost 7; bases outside the gene matches: 1. The germline V gene has CDR1 MGHRA and CDR2 YSYEKL. The CDR3 is 13 amino acids. CDR3 DNA sequence: TGCGCCAGCAGCCAAGGGGGAGGGAATGAGCAGTTCTTC. It specifies CASSQGGGNEQFF.

This clone was detected only a few times. The V and J genes are TRBV9 and TRBJ2-5, with TRBD2 matching over 14 bases. V was pared by 3 bases and J by 5 bases, with 9 bases of the junction left unmatched. Germline CDR1 and CDR2: SGDLS and YYNGEE. The CDR3 loop spans 17 amino acids. Written as DNA, the CDR3 is TGTGCCAGCAGCGCCGGACTAGCGGGAGGCGGTGCGGAGACCCAGTACTTC. Its translation: CASSAGLAGGGAETQYF.

This clone has a handful of counts. The CDR3 spells CASSPGQGVDTQYF. DNA of the CDR3: TGTGCCAGCAGCCCAGGACAGGGTGTAGATACGCAGTATTTT. The gene calls are TRBV7-3 and TRBJ2-3; 8 bases line up with TRBD1. V lost 5 bases to trimming and J lost 5 bases; unmatched junction nucleotides: 6. CDR1 and CDR2 (germline): SGHTA, FQGTGA. The CDR3 sequence is 14 residues long.

This clone was counted only a few times. The J gene is TRBJ1-2, the V gene TRBV4-1; 8 nucleotides line up with TRBD1. The CDR3 runs 16 residues. Trimming cost V 1 base and J 2 bases; bases outside gene matches: 6. In germline, CDR1 is MGHRA, CDR2 YSYEKL. CDR3 protein: CASSQVDRGANYGYTF. CDR3 nucleotides: TGCGCCAGCAGCCAAGTCGACAGGGGAGCAAACTATGGCTACACCTTC.

J is TRBJ1-4 and V is TRBV7-9; D is ambiguous. The V and J ends lost 5 bases and 8 bases respectively, with 6 bases between them. The length of the CDR3 is 11 residues. Germline V gives CDR1 SEHNR, CDR2 FQNEAQ (reference sequence). The DNA for the CDR3 is TGTGCCAGCAGCCTACAGGAAAAACTGTTTTTT. Translated: CASSLQEKLFF.

The gene calls are TRBV18 and TRBJ1-5; maybe TRBD1 (5 bases). V shed 4 bases and J shed 4 bases, with 8 bases lying between them. The CDR3 length is 13 residues. The germline gives CDR1 KGHSH, CDR2 LQKENI. CDR3 bases: TGTGCCAGCTCACAACAGGAAAATCAGCCCCAGCATTTT. It is translated as CASSQQENQPQHF.

The V gene is TRBV2, the J gene TRBJ2-5; D gene ambiguous. Trimming took 7 bases from V and 10 from J, leaving 13 bases between them. The CDR3 is 11 amino acids. The germline V gene encodes CDR1 SNHLY and CDR2 FYNNEI. The CDR3 sequence: CASTDSLDQYF. CDR3 nucleotide sequence: TGTGCCAGCACAGACTCTCTTGACCAGTACTTC.

This clone has more than one count but fewer than ten. The rearrangement uses TRBV9 and TRBJ1-1; possible D gene TRBD1, 5 bases. The germline V gene has CDR1 SGDLS and CDR2 YYNGEE. The CDR3 has 12 residues. Between the trimmed V and J ends, which lost 3 bases and 6 bases, there was a span of 9 bases. In DNA, the CDR3 is TGTGCCAGCAGCGCGCGGGGGGCTGAAGCTTTCTTT. Its translation is CASSARGAEAFF. The whole variable domain, filled in from reference TRBV9 and TRBJ1-1, reads DSGVTQTPKHLITATGQRVTLRCSPRSGDLSVYWYQQSLDQGLQFLIQYYNGEERAKGNILERFSAQQFPDLHSELNLSSLELGDSALYFCASSARGAEAFFGQGTRLTVV.

The chain employs TRBV2 and TRBJ2-7; the D is unclear. This CDR3 has 13 residues. Trimming stripped 4 bases from V and 7 bases from J, with 14 bases between. Germline CDR1 SNHLY, CDR2 FYNNEI. The CDR3 nucleotides read TGTGCCAGCAGTGTTCCGGCAGGCCGTGAGCAGTACTTC. Encoded protein: CASSVPAGREQYF.

The CDR3 DNA reads TGCGCCAGCAGTTCAGGGGGCTGGGAGACCCAGTACTTC. Protein: CASSSGGWETQYF. This chain joins TRBV5-1 and TRBJ2-5, with 8 bases that match TRBD1. Germline trimming cut 5 bases from V and 5 bases from J; bases unmatched to any gene: 5. CDR1 SGHRS and CDR2 YFSETQ come from the germline V gene. The CDR3 is 13 amino acids.

This clone was counted a few times. V gene TRBV5-1 combines with J gene TRBJ2-1, with 12 bases lining up with TRBD2. The ends lost 0 bases at V and 6 bases at J; junction bases unmatched: 7. Germline V gene lookup returns CDR1 SGHRS and CDR2 YFSETQ. The CDR3 covers 17 residues. CDR3 sequence (DNA): TGCGCCAGCAGCTTGGTTTCGGGACTAGCGGGTTTCAATGAGCAGTTCTTC. Translated: CASSLVSGLAGFNEQFF.